The next 27 T cell receptor beta chains were all read from a single sample in a study of radiation and T cells in renal cell carcinoma (dated by TCRdb to about 2020). Per the publication, the time point label means: blood 2 weeks post-SBRT. Taken with the paper, the label for treatment or condition translates to: 15 Gy SBRT to primary tumor, nephrectomy 4 weeks later. Libraries were built with the immunoSEQ multiplex PCR assay. The source is immuneACCESS, and TCRdb retained only in-frame sequences with V and J called. Part of the clones is not carried over; for the studies checked, unresolved V genes explain less than half of this, and the remainder is unexplained. Here the sample has some 58,000 clones; 70% to 80% occur a single time. The top ten hold roughly 7% of the sample. The starting material was blood, obtained from a patient whose treatment included radiotherapy and nephrectomy. The receptor source for this set is a man aged 60 to 69 with renal cell carcinoma.

This chain joins TRBV2 and TRBJ1-5; tentative D call: TRBD1 (6 bases). The CDR3 extends over 15 amino acids. Trimming left V 3 bases short and J 3 bases short, with 12 bases between. Germline CDR1 is SNHLY and CDR2 is FYNNEI. CDR3 nucleotide sequence: TGTGCCAGCAGTGACCCCCAGGGGATCAATCAGCCCCAGCATTTT. Translation: CASSDPQGINQPQHF.

The CDR3 sequence is CASSVSYSNQPQHF. CDR3 coding DNA: TGTGCCAGCAGCGTAAGTTATAGCAATCAGCCCCAGCATTTT. The chain carries TRBV7-9 and TRBJ1-5, with D hard to call. The V gene's germline CDR1 is SEHNR and CDR2 FQNEAQ (reference sequence). The CDR3 spans 14 residues. V was shortened by 5 bases and J by 0 bases, with 8 bases between the two germline ends.

Here the CDR3 reads CASSESRRFTSYEQYF. CDR3 DNA: TGCGCCAGCAGTGAGTCGAGGCGGTTCACATCCTACGAGCAGTACTTC. The chain carries TRBV10-1 and TRBJ2-7; D not certain. V was clipped by 0 bases and J by 1 base, with 13 bases between them. The CDR3 spans 16 residues. Germline CDR1 is WNHNN and CDR2 is SYGVQD (reference sequence).

V gene TRBV15 combines with J gene TRBJ2-5, with D unresolved. The CDR3 has 13 amino acids. Trimming removed 3 bases from V and 3 bases from J, with 8 bases in between. Per germline, CDR1 LNHNV and CDR2 YYDKDF (reference sequence). The CDR3 region is CATSRPEEETQYF. CDR3 bases: TGTGCCACCAGCAGGCCTGAAGAAGAGACCCAGTACTTC.

This CDR3 is CASSLGLAGGFDEQFF. CDR3 in DNA: TGCGCCAGCAGCTTGGGACTAGCGGGAGGGTTCGATGAGCAGTTCTTC. The chain couples TRBV5-1 to TRBJ2-1; TRBD2 matches at 14 bases. J lost 8 bases, V lost 0 bases, and 4 bases had no gene match. Germline V gene sequence: CDR1 SGHRS, CDR2 YFSETQ. There are 16 residues in the CDR3. Full variable domain (remainder filled in from reference TRBV5-1 and TRBJ2-1): KAGVTQTPRYLIKTRGQQVTLSCSPISGHRSVSWYQQTPGQGLQFLFEYFSETQRNKGNFPGRFSGRQFSNSRSEMNVSTLELGDSALYLCASSLGLAGGFDEQFFGPGTRLTVL.

The V call is TRBV28, the J call TRBJ1-4; 7 bases are shared with TRBD1. In germline, CDR1 is MDHEN, CDR2 SYDVKM. The CDR3 spans 13 residues. The V and J ends lost 6 bases and 6 bases, in that order; junction bases with no gene match: 4. The CDR3 is CASRSGGDEKLFF. CDR3 DNA: TGTGCCAGCAGGTCAGGGGGAGATGAAAAACTGTTTTTT.

The CDR3 loop reads CASGLRPGETQYF. Here the CDR3 DNA reads TGTGCCAGCGGCCTCCGCCCCGGGGAGACCCAGTACTTC. The V call is TRBV7-9, the J call TRBJ2-5; D gene uncertain. Between the trimmed V and J ends, which lost 8 bases and 5 bases, there was a span of 15 bases. From germline, CDR1 is SEHNR and CDR2 FQNEAQ (reference sequence). This CDR3 has 13 amino acids.

The rearrangement links TRBV7-3 to TRBJ2-7; the D gene is possibly TRBD1 (6 bases). Trimming took 4 bases from V and 2 from J, leaving 18 bases between them. CDR3 length equals 16 residues. Germline V gene lookup returns CDR1 SGHTA and CDR2 FQGTGA. The CDR3 sequence is CASSSTLEGVTYEQYV. The CDR3 DNA follows: TGTGCCAGCAGCTCAACCCTAGAGGGGGTTACCTACGAGCAGTACGTC.

The chain is built from TRBV2 and TRBJ2-2; the D is unclear. The CDR3 runs to 14 residues. Germline V lookup: CDR1 SNHLY, CDR2 FYNNEI. V was cut by 7 bases and J by 3 bases, with 12 bases left in between. The CDR3 reads CASNLVGDTGELFF. The CDR3 DNA reads as TGTGCCAGCAATCTCGTCGGTGACACCGGGGAGCTGTTTTTT.

The genes are TRBV4-3 and TRBJ2-7; D possibly corresponds to TRBD2 (7 bases). The CDR3 extends over 17 amino acids. Trimming removed 0 bases from V and 3 bases from J, with 18 bases in between. The germline gives CDR1 LGHNA, CDR2 YSLEER. The CDR3, as DNA: TGCGCCAGCAGCCAAGATCGAGGGGGGGCCTACCTCTACGAGCAGTACTTC. It encodes CASSQDRGGAYLYEQYF.

V usage is TRBV5-4 and J usage is TRBJ2-5; a weak D match, TRBD1 (5 bases). Trimming took 5 bases from V and 5 from J, leaving 22 bases between them. The CDR3 is 16 residues long. Germline CDR1 SGHNT, CDR2 YYREEE (reference sequence). CDR3 nucleotide sequence: TGTGCCAGCAGTTTCAGTGATTATGGGGCAAGGGAGACCCAGTACTTC. The encoded protein is CASSFSDYGARETQYF.

The CDR3 protein is CAISESANLHTF. The CDR3, as DNA: TGTGCCATCAGTGAGTCGGCCAACTTGCACACCTTC. V gene TRBV10-3 combines with J gene TRBJ1-2, with D unresolved. The CDR3 contains 12 residues. V was shortened by 0 bases and J by 12 bases, with 11 bases between the two germline ends. Germline V gives CDR1 ENHRY, CDR2 SYGVKD.

The chain carries TRBV27 and TRBJ1-1; no firm D call. Germline lookup yields CDR1 MNHEY and CDR2 SMNVEV (reference sequence). This CDR3 spans 14 amino acids. V was trimmed by 4 bases and J by 5 bases, leaving 14 bases between them. CDR3 DNA sequence: TGTGCCAGCAGTTCTGACAAACCGGGGACTGAAGCTTTCTTT. Translated, it gives CASSSDKPGTEAFF.

The chain carries TRBV18 and TRBJ2-5; 9 bases align to TRBD1. The trim removed 5 bases at V and 5 bases at J, leaving 15 bases unmatched. Germline CDR1 KGHSH, CDR2 LQKENI. The CDR3 has 17 amino acids. In nucleotides, the CDR3 is TGTGCCAGCTCATCCGACCTAGGACAGGGGATGCCGGAGACCCAGTACTTC. It translates to CASSSDLGQGMPETQYF.

The chain employs TRBV29-1 and TRBJ1-2; 7 bases fit TRBD1. Germline-derived CDR1 and CDR2 are SQVTM and ANQGSEA. The CDR3 contains 16 residues. V lost 0 bases and J lost 3; bases outside the gene matches: 10. DNA of the CDR3: TGCAGCGTTGAAGATCTAGGAGGGGGCGTGGACTATGGCTACACCTTC. Translating it yields CSVEDLGGGVDYGYTF. The entire variable domain, with the rest obtained from reference TRBV29-1 and TRBJ1-2, is as follows: SAVISQKPSRDICQRGTSLTIQCQVDSQVTMMFWYRQQPGQSLTLIATANQGSEATYESGFVIDKFPISRPNLTFSTLTVSNMSPEDSSIYLCSVEDLGGGVDYGYTFGSGTRLTVV.

The V and J genes are TRBV13 and TRBJ1-6; maybe TRBD1 (5 bases). CDR1 is PRHDT, CDR2 FYEKMQ, per germline (reference sequence). This CDR3 is built from 14 residues. The V end lost 4 bases, the J end lost 5 bases, and 9 bases lay between the germline ends. This chain's CDR3 is CASSSGPHNSPLHF. The CDR3, as DNA: TGTGCCAGCAGCTCGGGACCGCATAATTCACCCCTCCACTTT.

This clone came up a few times. This chain uses TRBV5-1 with TRBJ1-5; D not resolved. Trimming shortened V by 0 bases and J by 0 bases, and 7 bases separated the two germline ends. The CDR3 is made up of 15 amino acids. Germline V gene sequence: CDR1 SGHRS, CDR2 YFSETQ. CDR3 in DNA: TGCGCCAGCAGCTTGGGACTGGATAGCAATCAGCCCCAGCATTTT. This translates into CASSLGLDSNQPQHF.

The genes are TRBV6-5 and TRBJ1-4; D call uncertain. Trimming took off 4 bases at V and 0 bases at J, with 6 bases between the two ends. CDR3 length equals 14 residues. Germline CDR1 MNHEY, CDR2 SVGAGI. The CDR3 spells CASSLYATNEKLFF. The CDR3 nucleotides read TGTGCCAGCAGTTTGTATGCAACTAATGAAAAACTGTTTTTT.

The rearrangement links TRBV6-5 to TRBJ2-7; D might be TRBD2 (7 bases). This CDR3 spans 13 amino acids. Germline CDR1 is MNHEY and CDR2 is SVGAGI. V lost 2 bases and J 6 bases, leaving 11 bases between the germline ends. CDR3 nucleotide sequence: TGTGCCAGCAGTTACGGGGGGGCCTCCGAGCAGTACTTC. Translation gives CASSYGGASEQYF.

Only a few counts were recorded for this clone. This chain connects TRBV19 to TRBJ1-1, with a tentative D call TRBD1 (5 bases). Germline values: CDR1 LNHDA, CDR2 SQIVND (reference sequence). Trimming removed 4 bases from V and 13 bases from J, with 22 bases in between. CDR3 length equals 14 residues. The CDR3 sequence is CASSTPGTGKSCFF. CDR3 sequence (DNA): TGTGCCAGTAGTACCCCCGGGACCGGGAAAAGTTGTTTCTTT.

The chain uses TRBV6-5 and TRBJ1-2; tentative D call: TRBD1 (6 bases). Deletions cut 4 bases from V and 6 bases from J, with 15 bases between. The germline gives CDR1 MNHEY, CDR2 SVGAGI. The CDR3 loop spans 14 amino acids. The CDR3 loop is CASSLGGGANGYTF. For the CDR3, the DNA is TGTGCCAGCAGTTTAGGTGGGGGGGCGAATGGCTACACCTTC.

V gene TRBV30 combines with J gene TRBJ1-2; perhaps TRBD1 as D (6 bases). Deletions cut 3 bases from V and 7 bases from J, with 12 bases between. Germline V CDR1 and CDR2: GTSNPN, SVGIG (reference sequence). This CDR3 contains 12 residues. This chain's CDR3 is CAWRSGAGGYTF. As DNA, the CDR3 is TGTGCCTGGAGGTCGGGGGCGGGTGGCTACACCTTC.

This chain joins TRBV4-3 and TRBJ2-7; the D gene is possibly TRBD2 (7 bases). This CDR3 has 16 residues. Trimming removed 0 bases at V and 3 bases at J, with 15 bases between. CDR1 and CDR2 from the germline V gene are LGHNA and YSLEER. This chain's CDR3 is CASSQDLEGGVYEQYF. The DNA for the CDR3 is TGCGCCAGCAGCCAAGATCTAGAAGGGGGGGTCTACGAGCAGTACTTC.

This chain links TRBV2 with TRBJ2-3; TRBD1 matches 7 bases. The CDR3 runs 17 residues. Germline CDR1 is SNHLY and CDR2 is FYNNEI. After removal of 6 bases from V and 5 bases from J, the junction contained 17 bases not matched to a gene. The CDR3 region is CASRESGGLGLKDTQYF. In DNA form, the CDR3 reads TGTGCCAGCAGGGAATCAGGGGGTTTAGGCTTAAAAGATACGCAGTATTTT.

This chain links TRBV9 with TRBJ1-1, with a possible D match to TRBD1 (6 bases). The CDR3 runs to 16 residues. Trimming pared 3 bases from V and 3 bases from J, leaving 18 bases between. Germline-derived CDR1 and CDR2 are SGDLS and YYNGEE. CDR3 protein: CASSDNRATTDTEAFF. For the CDR3, the DNA is TGTGCCAGCAGCGATAACAGGGCGACGACCGACACTGAAGCTTTCTTT.

V is TRBV30 and J is TRBJ2-7; unclear D gene. CDR1 and CDR2 from the germline V gene are GTSNPN and SVGIG (reference sequence). V was cut by 2 bases and J by 4 bases, with 12 bases left in between. This CDR3 comprises 13 residues. The CDR3: CAWSLSLGYEQYF. The CDR3 DNA reads TGTGCCTGGAGTTTGTCCCTAGGGTACGAGCAGTACTTC. Based on the CDR3 plus reference TRBV30 and TRBJ2-7, the full variable domain is SQTIHQWPATLVQPVGSPLSLECTVEGTSNPNLYWYRQAAGRGLQLLFYSVGIGQISSEVPQNLSASRPQDRQFILSSKKLLLSDSGFYLCAWSLSLGYEQYFGPGTRLTVT.

The chain has TRBV30 and TRBJ1-6, with 9 bases matching TRBD1. The ends lost 2 bases at V and 9 bases at J; junction bases unmatched: 11. This CDR3 spans 16 amino acids. Germline V gene lookup returns CDR1 GTSNPN and CDR2 SVGIG (reference sequence). This chain's CDR3 is CAWSQRGTGNVSPLHF. The CDR3 nucleotides are TGTGCCTGGAGTCAAAGGGGGACAGGGAACGTTTCACCCCTCCACTTT. The complete variable domain, with remaining parts taken from reference TRBV30 and TRBJ1-6, reads SQTIHQWPATLVQPVGSPLSLECTVEGTSNPNLYWYRQAAGRGLQLLFYSVGIGQISSEVPQNLSASRPQDRQFILSSKKLLLSDSGFYLCAWSQRGTGNVSPLHFGNGTRLTVT.